The source of this TCR beta chain is a study of blood T cell repertoires in COVID-19. For the study at large: Sites across the United States, Italy and Spain contributed samples from acute and convalescent COVID-19. T cells, B-cell-depleted T cells, or PBMCs supplied cDNA or gDNA.

This clone was observed a single time. Original methodology: Using reference gene primer amplification, nucleated cell counts were estimated. Assay used: immunoSEQ multiplex PCR; TCRdb lists only in-frame clones, some missing. V and J calls and clone size follow that table, whereas D and trimming were derived from the DNA. The repertoire holds 110,000 to 150,000 clones, with about 80% as singletons. The CDR3 consists of 14 residues. The germline gives CDR1 LNHDA, CDR2 SQIVND (reference sequence). Unmatched junction bases numbered 2, after V lost 4 bases and J lost 7 bases. Exposed participants came across a COVID-19 case within 2 weeks before study entry.

This rearrangement joins TRBV19 to TRBJ2-2, with 11 positions matching TRBD1. Sequenced sample: PBMCs or T cells enriched from blood (not recorded which). This receptor was taken from a woman younger than 35 who had been exposed to COVID-19. CDR3: CASSRGQGDGELFF. The CDR3 nucleotides are TGTGCCAGTAGTAGGGGACAGGGGGACGGGGAGCTGTTTTTT.